The TCR delta chain under discussion was sequenced for a study of delta chains in infants with herpesvirus infections. Study summary: From birth, Ugandan infants were followed prospectively for primary CMV infection.

Regarding this clone: What it binds is not known.

Study observations and caveats: A few infants infected before 120 days plus one congenital case had the public Vdelta1 clonotype.

TCR cDNA was made from PBMC RNA with gamma- and delta-chain-specific primers. TCRdb re-called the RT-PCR reads through CATT. Altogether several thousand delta-chain clones are present, about 31% being singletons, with the ten largest covering 8%. Germline trimming cut 8 bases from V and 1 base from J; bases unmatched to any gene: 26. The CDR3 contains 21 residues. Germline assignment: CDR1 TSWWSYY and CDR2 QGS. This sample comprised peripheral blood, obtained at time point 3 of longitudinal follow-up. The TCR comes from a human donor who was a Ugandan infant, either HIV-exposed or HIV-unexposed (not recorded which). The gene calls are TRDV1 and TRDJ1; 9 nucleotides match TRDD3. The CDR3 sequence: CALFPTSYRGIQAESTDKLIF. The DNA of the CDR3 is TGTGCTCTTTTTCCTACCTCGTACCGGGGGATACAGGCAGAGAGCACCGATAAACTCATCTTT.